This T cell receptor (beta chain) was documented in a study of brain T cells in children with intractable seizures. Study-wide points: Only CDR3 sequence similarity suggested viral specificity, without known HCMV serostatus.

Comment on this clone: Antigen specificity is unknown.

Profiling relied on immunoSEQ multiplex PCR, and the TCRdb table lists in-frame clones only, not all of them. The table has about 350,000 clones, 93% seen once. This CDR3 is built from 14 residues. The V gene lost 0 bases and the J gene lost 5 bases, with 7 bases spanning the gap. Per the germline V gene, CDR1 is MGHRA and CDR2 is YSYEKL. Regarding time point: blood from clinic visit 5 months post-surgery; TSC patient then seizure free. Sequencing was limited to surgery cases with top T cell transcript signatures in brain tissue. At least one anti-epileptic drug was given before surgery. Here the sequenced sample was peripheral blood, taken around 5 months after surgery. The chain has TRBV4-1 and TRBJ1-4, with D hard to call. The TCR was taken from a boy younger than two with tuberous sclerosis and intractable seizures. The CDR3 bases are TGCGCCAGCAGCCAAGAAGGAACAAATGAAAAACTGTTTTTT. Encoded protein: CASSQEGTNEKLFF.